The T cell receptor (beta chain) under discussion was sequenced for a study of sequential checkpoint blockade in melanoma. Overall study context: Patients were randomized 1:1 to nivolumab-then-ipilimumab or ipilimumab-then-nivolumab first-line. Each arm's sequence ended with maintenance nivolumab.

CDR3 size: 13 residues. V was shortened by 5 bases and J by 2 bases, with 9 bases between the two germline ends. Germline CDR1 reads MNHNY; CDR2 reads SVGAGI (reference sequence). Treatment specified: randomized to nivolumab then ipilimumab (arm A) or the reverse (arm B). DNA-damaging chemotherapy had not been given to any patient beforehand. Live CD3+CD8+ CD19− CD56− cells were sorted from PBMCs. Assay used: immunoSEQ multiplex PCR; TCRdb lists only in-frame clones, some missing. Of 9,500 to 11,000 clones detected, around four fifths appear once; the ten largest clones hold around 10%. This chain uses TRBV6-6 with TRBJ1-2; D is perhaps TRBD1 (5 bases). The source material was CD8+ T cells sorted from blood (inferred from file names), sampled from a patient given nivolumab and ipilimumab in sequence. This receptor was identified in a human donor with melanoma. The DNA of the CDR3 is TGTGCCAGCAGTATGACAGTAAACTATGGCTACACCTTC. Encoded protein: CASSMTVNYGYTF.